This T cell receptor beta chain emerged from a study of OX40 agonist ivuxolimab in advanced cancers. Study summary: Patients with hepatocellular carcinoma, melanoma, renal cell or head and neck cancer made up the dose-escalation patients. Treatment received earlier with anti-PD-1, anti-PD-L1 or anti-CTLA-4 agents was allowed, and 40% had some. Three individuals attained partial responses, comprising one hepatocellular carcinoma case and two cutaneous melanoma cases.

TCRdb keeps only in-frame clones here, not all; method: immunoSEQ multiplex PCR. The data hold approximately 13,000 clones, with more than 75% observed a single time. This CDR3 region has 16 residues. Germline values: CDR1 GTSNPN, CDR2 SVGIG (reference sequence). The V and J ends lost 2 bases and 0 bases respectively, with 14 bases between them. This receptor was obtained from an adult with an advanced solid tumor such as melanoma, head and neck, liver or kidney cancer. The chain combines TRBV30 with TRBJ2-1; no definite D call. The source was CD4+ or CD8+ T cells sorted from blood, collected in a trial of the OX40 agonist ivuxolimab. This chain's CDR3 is CAWSPPDLNSYNEQFF. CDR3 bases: TGTGCCTGGAGTCCCCCCGACTTAAACTCCTACAATGAGCAGTTCTTC. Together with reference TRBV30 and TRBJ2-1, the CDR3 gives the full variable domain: SQTIHQWPATLVQPVGSPLSLECTVEGTSNPNLYWYRQAAGRGLQLLFYSVGIGQISSEVPQNLSASRPQDRQFILSSKKLLLSDSGFYLCAWSPPDLNSYNEQFFGPGTRLTVL.